This T cell receptor (beta chain) was identified in a study of cytomegalovirus exposure and HLA in healthy donors. The donors, nominally healthy at sampling, likely had unrecorded immune exposures. V lost 1 base, J lost 4 bases, and 9 bases lay in between. CDR1 and CDR2 from the germline V gene are MGHRA and YSYEKL. This CDR3 has 14 amino acids. Study-wide points: V- and J-gene trimming in TCR beta was tied to a missense DCLRE1C variant by an analysis performed later. On later analysis, the bulk of CMV-associated TCR beta chains appeared to be HLA-restricted. TCR beta V segments were, for the most part, productive about 87% or about 30% of the time in an earlier analysis.

13 Jbeta primers and 60 Vbeta primers were used for the PCR. Sequenced by immunoSEQ multiplex PCR; TCRdb stores in-frame clones only, minus some. The table has over 80,000 clones, about three quarters seen once. Worth noting for this clone: The antigen is unknown.

The sample comprised PBMCs. This chain connects TRBV4-1 to TRBJ2-3, with D possibly TRBD2 on 6 matching bases. The clonotype comes from a man aged 40-49 years in good health and CMV-seronegative. CDR3 amino acids: CASSQAGEADTQYF. The CDR3 nucleotides are TGCGCCAGCAGCCAAGCTGGGGAGGCAGATACGCAGTATTTT.